Below, 12 T cell receptor beta chains from the same sample are listed, as sequenced in a study of T cell repertoires in cytomegalovirus infection (dated by TCRdb to the late 2010s). No antigen is known for these receptors. Sequencer: Illumina HiSeq 1500. Using fastp at Q25 and MiXCR, TCRdb reprocessed the public reads and kept productive beta chains. Rows are unified per CDR3 protein, each entry keeping the most common DNA and genes. This sample comprises approximately 300,000 distinct CDR3 sequences, roughly 29% of them detected only once. The ten largest clones add up to 20% of the sample. Read against the paper, the sample's treatment or condition label means: in vitro stimulation with specific CMV peptide epitopes to enrich CMV-specific T cells. The input for sequencing was cultured PBMCs, taken from culture after CMV antigen stimulation. These receptors were obtained from a human donor in good health (CMV status not recorded). Some clones in this sample may be carry-over from other donors' samples.

This chain uses TRBV29-1 with TRBJ1-1, with D possibly being TRBD1 (5 bases). The germline CDR1 and CDR2 sequences are SQVTM and ANQGSEA. This CDR3 is 13 amino acids long. V lost 5 bases to trimming and J lost 4 bases, with 14 bases between them. The CDR3 DNA sequence: TGCAGCGTTACCGGGACCAGCGGCACTGAAGCTTTCTTT. Translating gives CSVTGTSGTEAFF.

J is TRBJ2-7 and V is TRBV20-1; TRBD1 matches 7 bases. The CDR3 spans 15 residues. The germline CDR1 and CDR2 sequences are DFQATT and SNEGSKA (reference sequence). The trim removed 4 bases at V and 0 bases at J, leaving 9 bases unmatched. CDR3 amino acids: CSATRTGRHSYEQYF. The CDR3 DNA reads TGCAGTGCTACAAGGACAGGCCGACACTCCTACGAGCAGTACTTC.

The rearrangement links TRBV5-1 to TRBJ2-7; 11 bases map to TRBD2. Trimming took 4 bases from V and 2 from J; bases not matched to a gene: 5. Germline CDR1 reads SGHRS; CDR2 reads YFSETQ. CDR3 length: 15 residues. CDR3 DNA: TGCGCCAGCAGCACAGGACTAGCGGGTACCTACGAGCAGTACTTC. This translates into CASSTGLAGTYEQYF.

This clonotype was detected a few times. The rearrangement uses TRBV5-4 and TRBJ1-1; D perhaps matches TRBD1 (5 bases). Deletions cut 4 bases from V and 6 bases from J, with 13 bases between. Germline V lookup: CDR1 SGHNT, CDR2 YYREEE (reference sequence). This CDR3 spans 13 amino acids. The CDR3 sequence is CASSPVGRAEAFF. The CDR3, as DNA: TGTGCCAGCAGCCCCGTGGGACGGGCTGAAGCTTTCTTT.

This clonotype was recorded a few times. The chain uses TRBV7-2 and TRBJ1-2; D call uncertain. This CDR3 is built from 12 residues. V lost 1 base to trimming and J lost 8 bases, with 8 bases between them. Germline V gives CDR1 SGHTA, CDR2 FQGNSA. The CDR3 loop is CASSLDGLGYTF. The CDR3 DNA follows: TGTGCCAGCAGCTTAGACGGGCTCGGCTACACCTTC.

The V gene is TRBV5-6, the J gene TRBJ1-2, with D hard to call. Trimming pared 4 bases from V and 2 bases from J, leaving 12 bases between. This CDR3 is built from 14 residues. In germline, CDR1 is SGHDT, CDR2 YYEEEE. CDR3: CASSRIGLNYGYTF. For the CDR3, the DNA is TGTGCCAGCAGCCGCATTGGACTGAACTATGGCTACACCTTC. Together with reference TRBV5-6 and TRBJ1-2, the CDR3 gives the full variable domain: DAGVTQSPTHLIKTRGQQVTLRCSPKSGHDTVSWYQQALGQGPQFIFQYYEEEERQRGNFPDRFSGHQFPNYSSELNVNALLLGDSALYLCASSRIGLNYGYTFGSGTRLTVV.

Here the CDR3 reads CASSGPSQRGNYGYTF. CDR3 DNA: TGTGCCAGCAGCGGACCAAGCCAGCGAGGCAACTATGGCTACACCTTC. This chain links TRBV5-4 with TRBJ1-2, with D unclear. V lost 4 bases and J lost 2, with 18 bases in between. The CDR3 is made up of 16 amino acids. Germline loops: CDR1 SGHNT, CDR2 YYREEE (reference sequence).

This clonotype was seen ten or more times. The chain links TRBV7-6 to TRBJ1-1; unclear D gene. Looked up from germline, CDR1 is SGHVS and CDR2 is FNYEAQ. V lost 4 bases to trimming and J lost 5 bases, with 14 bases between them. The CDR3 covers 14 residues. Written as DNA, the CDR3 is TGTGCCAGCAGCTCGCGAGGCCGTTTTACTGAAGCTTTCTTT. As protein: CASSSRGRFTEAFF.

This clonotype has at least ten counts. V is TRBV27 and J is TRBJ2-7; 9 bases are a match to TRBD1. Germline-derived CDR1 and CDR2 are MNHEY and SMNVEV (reference sequence). The CDR3 covers 15 residues. Trimming took 3 bases from V and 1 from J; bases not matched to a gene: 4. The CDR3 DNA sequence: TGTGCCAGCAGTTTTACCGGGACAGGGTCCTACGAGCAGTACTTC. It specifies CASSFTGTGSYEQYF.

There are many counts of this clonotype. In DNA, the CDR3 is TGTGCCAGCAGCTTCAGGATGGGGGGGAACACTGAAGCTTTCTTT. Translated, it gives CASSFRMGGNTEAFF. The V gene is TRBV7-6, the J gene TRBJ1-1; tentatively, D is TRBD1 (5 bases). The CDR3 contains 15 residues. With 3 bases removed from V and 1 base from J, the gap between germline ends came to 12 bases. The germline V gene encodes CDR1 SGHVS and CDR2 FNYEAQ.

V and J are TRBV19 and TRBJ1-5, with 9 bases identical to TRBD1. V lost 9 bases to trimming and J lost 2 bases; unmatched junction nucleotides: 11. Germline CDR1 and CDR2: LNHDA and SQIVND (reference sequence). The CDR3 length is 16 residues. CDR3 loop: CASRSPGQGGNQPQHF. DNA for the CDR3: TGTGCCAGCCGATCCCCGGGACAGGGTGGCAATCAGCCCCAGCATTTT.

This clonotype was detected many times. V gene TRBV7-3 combines with J gene TRBJ2-5; D is unclear. The V end lost 2 bases, the J end lost 5 bases, and 9 bases lay between the germline ends. The CDR3 extends over 13 amino acids. CDR1 is SGHTA and CDR2 is FQGTGA in the germline V gene. CDR3 sequence (DNA): TGTGCCAGCAGCTTACAGATGGGCGAGACCCAGTACTTC. Amino acids: CASSLQMGETQYF.